The rows below give T cell receptor beta chains drawn from one sample of a study of blood T cell repertoires in COVID-19. Assay used: immunoSEQ multiplex PCR; TCRdb lists only in-frame clones, some missing. The profile covers tens of thousands of clones, with around 89% appearing a single time and around 1.3% taken by the ten largest. The sample taken for sequencing was peripheral blood. The source of these receptors is a woman aged 60-75 years with acute or convalescent COVID-19. The CDR3 runs from the conserved cysteine through the conserved F or W. A D gene is named only where the DNA matches it firmly. Clone size is stated in some rows and not others, as once, few, many or a class when expanded.

j_call | clone_size | v_call | d_call | cdr3_nt | cdr3_aa
TRBJ2-2 | NA | TRBV12-3/TRBV12-4 | NA | TGTGCCAGCAGTTTGGCTCCCGGGGAGCTGTTTTTT | CASSLAPGELFF
TRBJ1-5 | NA | TRBV5-1 | NA | TGCGCCAGCAGCTTGGGACAGAATCAGCCCCAGCATTTT | CASSLGQNQPQHF
TRBJ2-3 | NA | TRBV18 | TRBD1 | TGTGCCAGCTCACGGGACAGGGCAGCAGATACGCAGTATTTT | CASSRDRAADTQYF
TRBJ1-4 | few | TRBV2 | TRBD1 | TGTGCCAGCAGTGAAGCGGGGACAGGGTCGGGACTATCGTGTTTTTTT | CASSEAGTGSGLSCFF
TRBJ2-1 | NA | TRBV5-1 | TRBD2 | TGCGCCAGCAGCTTGGCCACAGGGACCGGGACTAGTTCTGACAATGAGCAGTTCTTC | CASSLATGTGTSSDNEQFF
TRBJ2-2 | NA | TRBV4-2 | TRBD2 | TGTGCCAGCAGCCAACCGGGACTAGCGGGTACCGGGGAGCTGTTTTTT | CASSQPGLAGTGELFF
TRBJ2-5 | NA | TRBV11-2 | NA | TGTGCCAGCAGTTCAATTCCAGGGATCCAAGAGACCCAGTACTTC | CASSSIPGIQETQYF
TRBJ1-2 | NA | TRBV9 | TRBD1 | TGTGCCAGCAGCGTAGGAGTACAGGGGGCCGGAGGCTACACCTTC | CASSVGVQGAGGYTF
TRBJ2-3 | NA | TRBV7-2 | NA | TGTGCCAGCAGCTTAGACTATACGCAGTATTTT | CASSLDYTQYF
TRBJ2-1 | NA | TRBV15 | TRBD2 | TGTGCCACCAGCAGAGTGTACGGCGGGAGGGCCTACAATGAGCAGTTCTTC | CATSRVYGGRAYNEQFF
TRBJ2-1 | NA | TRBV7-2 | TRBD2 | TGTGCCAGCAGCTCAACAGCGGGACCTTACAATGAGCAGTTCTTC | CASSSTAGPYNEQFF
TRBJ1-4 | NA | TRBV7-9 | NA | TGTGCCAGCAGCGCCTACTCAACTAATGAAAAACTGTTTTTT | CASSAYSTNEKLFF
TRBJ1-1 | NA | TRBV4-2 | NA | TGTGCCAGCAGCCAAGAGCGTGGTCGGGTGTTAGGTTTCCCTGAAGCTTTCTTT | CASSQERGRVLGFPEAFF
TRBJ2-1 | NA | TRBV18 | NA | TGTGCCAGCTCACCGGCAGGGCGGATAGGGCAGTTCTTC | CASSPAGRIGQFF
TRBJ2-5 | NA | TRBV7-2 | NA | TGTGCCAGCAGCTTTTTAGGGGGAGAAGAGACCCAGTACTTC | CASSFLGGEETQYF
TRBJ2-2 | NA | TRBV28 | TRBD2 | TGTGCCAGCCTACCTAGCGGGGTCACCGGGGAGCTGTTTTTT | CASLPSGVTGELFF
TRBJ1-6 | NA | TRBV5-4 | NA | TGTGCCAGCAGCTCGCAAGCCGCCAATTCACCCCTCCACTTT | CASSSQAANSPLHF
TRBJ1-2 | NA | TRBV28 | NA | TGTGCCAGCAGTTTATTAAGCCAGGGGCGTGGCTACACCTTC | CASSLLSQGRGYTF
TRBJ1-2 | NA | TRBV7-2 | NA | TGTGCCAGCAGCTATCCCCTTTATGGCTACACCTTC | CASSYPLYGYTF
TRBJ1-2 | NA | TRBV7-2 | NA | TGTGCCAGCAGCTTAGAATGGGGGCATGGCTACACCTTC | CASSLEWGHGYTF
TRBJ1-2 | once | TRBV19 | TRBD1 | TGTGCCAGTAGTATCGGAGGACAGGTGGCCTTCACCTTC | CASSIGGQVAFTF
TRBJ2-2 | NA | TRBV19 | NA | TGTGCCAGTAGTATAGAGGCACATTCGAACACCGGGGAGCTGTTTTTT | CASSIEAHSNTGELFF
TRBJ2-1 | NA | TRBV5-4 | TRBD1 | TGTGCCAGCAGCTCCGGACAGGACACCTACAATGAGCAGTTCTTC | CASSSGQDTYNEQFF
TRBJ2-5 | few | TRBV5-1 | NA | TGCGCCAGCAGAACCGGGCGGGCCCCAGAGACCCAGTACTTC | CASRTGRAPETQYF
TRBJ1-5 | NA | TRBV4-2 | NA | TGTGCCAGCAGCCAAGATCCACGGGGAAGTCGACCCCAGCATTTT | CASSQDPRGSRPQHF
TRBJ1-1 | NA | TRBV20-1 | NA | TGCAGTGCTGGACATGCTGCTGAAGCTTTCTTT | CSAGHAAEAFF
TRBJ1-1 | NA | TRBV19 | NA | TGTGCCAGTAGGGGGCCTAACACTGAAGCTTTCTTT | CASRGPNTEAFF
TRBJ1-4 | NA | TRBV4-3 | TRBD1 | TGCGCCAGCAGCCCCGGGACAGGGGATGAAAAACTGTTTTTT | CASSPGTGDEKLFF
TRBJ2-1 | NA | TRBV25-1 | TRBD1 | TGTGCCAGCAGTGAAGAGGGACAGGGCTACAATGAGCAGTTCTTC | CASSEEGQGYNEQFF
TRBJ1-5 | NA | TRBV10-3 | NA | TGTGCCATCAGCCCGAACGTGGGAGGTCAGCCCCAGCATTTT | CAISPNVGGQPQHF
TRBJ2-3 | NA | TRBV6-2/TRBV6-3 | NA | TGTGCCAGCGGTTCTAGTTACGATACGCAGTATTTT | CASGSSYDTQYF
TRBJ1-2 | NA | TRBV5-4 | NA | TGTGCCAGCAGCTTGGCCAGTAGGAGGACAGCGATGGGCGGCTACACCTTC | CASSLASRRTAMGGYTF
TRBJ1-6 | NA | TRBV6-5 | NA | TGTGCCAGCAGTTACTTTGGGTTACGGGATTCACCCCTCCACTTT | CASSYFGLRDSPLHF
TRBJ1-2 | NA | TRBV7-9 | TRBD1 | TGTGCCAGCAGCCTACAGGGGGATGGCTACACCTTC | CASSLQGDGYTF
TRBJ2-5 | NA | TRBV5-1 | TRBD2 | TGCGCCAGCAGCTTGGGGACTAGCGGGAGACACCAAGAGACCCAGTACTTC | CASSLGTSGRHQETQYF
TRBJ1-2 | NA | TRBV20-1 | NA | TGCAGTGCTAGACAGGGCGGCTACACCTTC | CSARQGGYTF
TRBJ2-1 | once | TRBV4-1 | TRBD1 | TGCGCCAGCAGCCCGGGGATCGGGACAGAAGATTACAATGAGCAGTTCTTC | CASSPGIGTEDYNEQFF
TRBJ2-5 | NA | TRBV18 | NA | TGTGCCAGCTCACCGGGGCAAGGGGAGACCCAGTACTTC | CASSPGQGETQYF
TRBJ2-3 | NA | TRBV5-6 | TRBD2 | TGTGCCAGCAGCGGCGGGACTAGCGGGTGGGATACGCAGTATTTT | CASSGGTSGWDTQYF
TRBJ1-5 | NA | TRBV18 | NA | TGTGCCAGCTCAGCAGACAGTGGGCGCAATCAGCCCCAGCATTTT | CASSADSGRNQPQHF
TRBJ2-6 | NA | TRBV7-9 | TRBD1 | TGTGCCAGCAGCTTACTCGGACAGGGGGCTCGTGGGGCCAACGTCCTGACTTTC | CASSLLGQGARGANVLTF
TRBJ1-2 | NA | TRBV6-1 | NA | TGTGCCAGCAGTGAGGCGGGTGGCAGGTCGAACTATGGCTACACCTTC | CASSEAGGRSNYGYTF
TRBJ1-2 | NA | TRBV6-5 | TRBD1 | TGTGCCAGCAGGGACAGGGGCGCCTCTGGCTACACCTTC | CASRDRGASGYTF
TRBJ2-1 | NA | TRBV5-6 | NA | TGTGCCAGCAGCTTACGGGACTCCCGAGCCAATGAGCAGTTCTTC | CASSLRDSRANEQFF
TRBJ2-3 | NA | TRBV6-7 | TRBD2 | TGTGCCAGCAGTCCGTTGTTTAGCGGGGGGGATCCTAGCACAGATACGCAGTATTTT | CASSPLFSGGDPSTDTQYF
TRBJ1-2 | NA | TRBV11-2 | TRBD1 | TGTGCCAGCAGCTCCCGGGACAGCTCTTATGGCTACACCTTC | CASSSRDSSYGYTF
TRBJ2-4 | NA | TRBV4-1 | NA | TGCGCCAGCAGCCAAGAGGGGCTAGCCAAAAACATTCAGTACTTC | CASSQEGLAKNIQYF
TRBJ1-6 | NA | TRBV7-9 | TRBD1 | TGTGCCAGCAGCACCGGGACAGCTCCCCTCCACTTT | CASSTGTAPLHF
TRBJ1-1 | NA | TRBV18 | TRBD1 | TGTGCCAGCTCACCAGGGACAGTCAAGACTGAAGCTTTCTTT | CASSPGTVKTEAFF
TRBJ2-5 | NA | TRBV18 | TRBD1 | TGTGCCAGCTCAACCGGACAGGGGGCCACCCAGTACTTC | CASSTGQGATQYF
TRBJ1-2 | few | TRBV5-1 | TRBD1 | TGCGCCAGCAGCTTGAGGACAGGGGGTAGCTATGGCTACACCTTC | CASSLRTGGSYGYTF
TRBJ2-1 | NA | TRBV5-1 | TRBD2 | TGCGCCAGCAGCACCCGGACTAGCGAGCAGTTCTTC | CASSTRTSEQFF
TRBJ2-2 | once | TRBV5-1 | NA | TGCGCCAGCAGCCACGGACAGTACACTACCGGGGAGCTGTTTTTT | CASSHGQYTTGELFF
TRBJ1-1 | NA | TRBV5-1 | TRBD1 | TGCGCCAGCAGCTTGACTCGGACAGGGCGGACTGAAGCTTTCTTT | CASSLTRTGRTEAFF
TRBJ1-2 | NA | TRBV5-1 | TRBD1 | TGCGCCAGCAGCTTGTCCCGGGACAGTTATGGCTACACCTTC | CASSLSRDSYGYTF
TRBJ1-1 | NA | TRBV6-1 | NA | TGTGCCAGCGGGCTTACCAACACTGAAGCTTTTTTT | CASGLTNTEAFF
TRBJ2-5 | NA | TRBV7-3 | TRBD2 | TGTGCCAGCAGCTTCACGGGAGGTCAAGAGACCCAGTACTTC | CASSFTGGQETQYF